This T cell receptor (beta chain) was obtained from a study of blood T cell repertoires in COVID-19. With 5 bases clipped from V and 4 bases from J, the junction kept 7 bases outside the gene matches. The length of the CDR3 is 16 residues. CDR1 LNHDA and CDR2 SQIVND come from the germline V gene (reference sequence). This clone was seen only once. Authors' processing steps: Estimates of nucleated cell counts were drawn from the amplification of reference gene primers. Assay: immunoSEQ multiplex PCR; the TCRdb copy retains only in-frame clones and omits some. That table supplies the V and J calls and clone size; D and trimming were determined from the DNA. The sample yields 150,000 to 200,000 clones, approximately 87% seen once.

Specimen: peripheral blood. This clonotype originated in a woman in her seventies with COVID-19, enrolled during active disease. V and J are TRBV19 and TRBJ1-6; 8 positions match TRBD1. The chain's CDR3 is CASSVQGAGYNSPLHF. The CDR3 DNA reads as TGTGCCAGTAGTGTCCAGGGGGCCGGATATAATTCACCCCTCCACTTT. Complete variable domain (other parts from reference TRBV19 and TRBJ1-6): DGGITQSPKYLFRKEGQNVTLSCEQNLNHDAMYWYRQDPGQGLRLIYYSQIVNDFQKGDIAEGYSVSREKKESFPLTVTSAQKNPTAFYLCASSVQGAGYNSPLHFGNGTRLTVT.